This passage covers 21 T cell receptor beta chains from one sample sequenced in a study of OX40 agonist ivuxolimab in advanced cancers. Produced via immunoSEQ multiplex PCR; TCRdb's table is partial and in-frame only. The profile shows approximately 90,000 clones, about 90% of them singletons. The sample was CD4+ or CD8+ T cells sorted from blood, taken in a trial of the OX40 agonist ivuxolimab. Source of these receptors: an adult with an advanced solid tumor such as melanoma, head and neck, liver or kidney cancer.

V is TRBV28 and J is TRBJ2-7; D is unresolved. The V end was cut by 1 base, the J end by 2 bases, with 9 bases between. CDR1 and CDR2 from the germline V gene are MDHEN and SYDVKM. This CDR3 is 14 amino acids long. The CDR3 nucleotides read TGTGCCAGCAGTTTATATGCCCGAGCCTACGAGCAGTACTTC. It codes for CASSLYARAYEQYF.

This sequence joins TRBV7-2 and TRBJ2-1; no firm D call. The germline gives CDR1 SGHTA, CDR2 FQGNSA. This CDR3 has 13 residues. V lost 8 bases, J lost 2 bases, and 10 bases lay in between. For the CDR3, the DNA is TGTGCCAGCGAGCTCAAGACCTACAATGAGCAGTTCTTC. Translation: CASELKTYNEQFF. The variable domain in full, with the rest retrieved from reference TRBV7-2 and TRBJ2-1, is GAGVSQSPSNKVTEKGKDVELRCDPISGHTALYWYRQSLGQGLEFLIYFQGNSAPDKSGLPSDRFSAERTGGSVSTLTIQRTQQEDSAVYLCASELKTYNEQFFGPGTRLTVL.

The rearrangement joins TRBV9 to TRBJ1-1, with D maybe TRBD1 (5 bases). The CDR3 runs to 13 residues. The ends were cut back, 1 base at V and 7 bases at J, with 11 bases in the middle. The germline gives CDR1 SGDLS, CDR2 YYNGEE. The CDR3: CASSVTGQGEAFF. Written as DNA, the CDR3 is TGTGCCAGCAGCGTAACGGGGCAGGGTGAAGCTTTCTTT.

This rearrangement joins TRBV29-1 to TRBJ2-5, with D unclear. Per the germline V gene, CDR1 is SQVTM and CDR2 is ANQGSEA. This CDR3 comprises 13 residues. V dropped 4 bases and J dropped 5 bases, with 14 bases sitting between them. DNA of the CDR3: TGCAGCGTTGGGGCGCGCATAGGGGAGACCCAGTACTTC. Its translation is CSVGARIGETQYF. The full variable domain, in which reference TRBV29-1 and TRBJ2-5 provide the parts outside the CDR3, is SAVISQKPSRDICQRGTSLTIQCQVDSQVTMMFWYRQQPGQSLTLIATANQGSEATYESGFVIDKFPISRPNLTFSTLTVSNMSPEDSSIYLCSVGARIGETQYFGPGTRLLVL.

Of note for this clone: Germline is not matched at one junction end, which may reflect a read error. The chain combines TRBV7-7 with TRBJ1-1; D not certain. CDR1 is SSHAT and CDR2 is FNYEAQ in the germline V gene (reference sequence). CDR3 size: 13 residues. In nucleotides, the CDR3 is TGTGCTAGCAGCTCCCAGGCCGGCACTGAAGCTTTCTTT. As protein: CASSSQAGTEAFF. Full variable domain (remainder filled in from reference TRBV7-7 and TRBJ1-1): GAGVSQSPRYKVTKRGQDVTLRCDPISSHATLYWYQQALGQGPEFLTYFNYEAQPDKSGLPSDRFSAERPEGSISTLTIQRTEQRDSAMYRCASSSQAGTEAFFGQGTRLTVV.

The CDR3 reads CASSLKVQGEQETQYF. CDR3 coding DNA: TGTGCCAGCAGCTTAAAGGTGCAGGGGGAACAAGAGACCCAGTACTTC. This chain connects TRBV7-9 to TRBJ2-5, with 7 nucleotides matching TRBD1. This CDR3 contains 16 residues. The germline V gene encodes CDR1 SEHNR and CDR2 FQNEAQ (reference sequence). V trimming: 2 bases; J trimming: 2 bases; junction bases outside the gene matches: 8.

The CDR3 DNA is TGTGCCAGCAGGGGGACGCCTGAAGCTTTCTTT. Translation gives CASRGTPEAFF. The chain employs TRBV21-1 and TRBJ1-1. TRBV21-1 is a listed pseudogene. The CDR3 has 11 residues.

This clone has only one observation. This chain uses TRBV29-1 with TRBJ1-1; 9 bases map to TRBD1. Per germline, CDR1 SQVTM and CDR2 ANQGSEA. The J segment lost 5 bases and the V segment lost 6 bases, leaving 7 bases of the junction unmatched. The CDR3 has 13 amino acids. The CDR3 sequence is CSVSGTGRTEAFF. The CDR3 nucleotides are TGCAGCGTCTCGGGGACAGGGAGGACTGAAGCTTTCTTT.

The chain recombines TRBV5-1 with TRBJ2-3; a weak D match, TRBD1 (5 bases). The V end was cut by 0 bases, the J end by 2 bases, with 7 bases between. Germline CDR1 is SGHRS and CDR2 is YFSETQ. CDR3 size: 14 residues. Here the CDR3 DNA reads TGCGCCAGCAGCTTGGGACAGTTCACAGATACGCAGTATTTT. Translated, it gives CASSLGQFTDTQYF.

This rearrangement joins TRBV29-1 to TRBJ1-2; D remains unclear. The CDR3 has 13 amino acids. Trimming took 3 bases from V and 1 from J, leaving 9 bases between them. Germline V gives CDR1 SQVTM, CDR2 ANQGSEA. The CDR3 bases are TGCAGCGTTGAGGCCACCCTTAACTATGGCTACACCTTC. Translated: CSVEATLNYGYTF.

The CDR3: CASSWEGNQPQHF. The CDR3 DNA is TGTGCCAGCAGCTGGGAGGGCAATCAGCCCCAGCATTTT. The chain is built from TRBV11-2 and TRBJ1-5, with D unresolved. CDR1 and CDR2 from the germline V gene are SGHAT and FQNNGV. This CDR3 contains 13 residues. Trimming pared 4 bases from V and 2 bases from J, leaving 6 bases between.

This chain joins TRBV6-1 and TRBJ2-3; 12 bases are shared with TRBD2. After removal of 2 bases from V and 3 bases from J, the junction contained 3 bases not matched to a gene. CDR1 is MNHNS and CDR2 is SASEGT in the germline V gene. This CDR3 is built from 16 residues. The CDR3 sequence: CASSETSGRWTDTQYF. In nucleotides, the CDR3 is TGTGCCAGCAGTGAAACTAGCGGGAGGTGGACAGATACGCAGTATTTT.

In its sample, this clone was seen once. V is TRBV18 and J is TRBJ2-5; D is ambiguous. With 3 bases removed from V and 3 bases from J, the gap between germline ends came to 5 bases. This CDR3 region has 12 residues. The germline gives CDR1 KGHSH, CDR2 LQKENI. DNA of the CDR3: TGTGCCAGCTCACCGCAAGAAGAGACCCAGTACTTC. This gives the protein CASSPQEETQYF.

This chain links TRBV30 with TRBJ2-3, with a tentative D call TRBD1 (6 bases). Looked up from germline, CDR1 is GTSNPN and CDR2 is SVGIG (reference sequence). This CDR3 region has 14 residues. Trimming took 1 base from V and 2 from J, leaving 10 bases between them. As DNA, the CDR3 is TGTGCCTGGAGTGGAGGACAGTTCACAGATACGCAGTATTTT. It yields the protein CAWSGGQFTDTQYF. Full variable domain (rest looked up from reference TRBV30 and TRBJ2-3): SQTIHQWPATLVQPVGSPLSLECTVEGTSNPNLYWYRQAAGRGLQLLFYSVGIGQISSEVPQNLSASRPQDRQFILSSKKLLLSDSGFYLCAWSGGQFTDTQYFGPGTRLTVL.

The chain is built from TRBV29-1 and TRBJ2-1; TRBD2 agrees at 12 bases. The V gene end was trimmed by 7 bases and the J gene end by 2 bases; junction bases not matched to a gene: 3. Germline V gene sequence: CDR1 SQVTM, CDR2 ANQGSEA. The CDR3 extends over 14 amino acids. This CDR3 reads CSERLAGAYNEQFF. DNA for the CDR3: TGCAGCGAAAGACTAGCGGGAGCCTACAATGAGCAGTTCTTC.

The rearrangement uses TRBV7-3 and TRBJ1-5; D gene unclear. The CDR3 is 13 residues long. CDR1 and CDR2 (germline): SGHTA, FQGTGA. V lost 1 base, J lost 5 bases, and 6 bases lay in between. The CDR3 DNA reads as TGTGCCAGCAGCTTAAATGCCGATCAGCCCCAGCATTTT. It encodes CASSLNADQPQHF.

The V gene is TRBV5-8, the J gene TRBJ2-3; TRBD2 matches 10 bases. CDR3 length: 19 residues. Germline lookup yields CDR1 SGHTS and CDR2 YDEGEE. Trimming removed 4 bases from V and 2 bases from J; junction bases left unmatched: 16. The CDR3, as DNA: TGTGCCAGCAGCAAATTGGGGACTAGCGTCCCAGAATCCACAGATACGCAGTATTTT. Its protein is CASSKLGTSVPESTDTQYF.

The gene calls are TRBV28 and TRBJ2-2; D possibly corresponds to TRBD2 (6 bases). The CDR3 has 14 amino acids. V shed 2 bases and J shed 6 bases, with 10 bases lying between them. The germline gives CDR1 MDHEN, CDR2 SYDVKM. The CDR3: CASSLGRDAGELFF. The CDR3 DNA reads as TGTGCCAGCAGTTTAGGGCGGGACGCCGGGGAGCTGTTTTTT.

This chain uses TRBV29-1 with TRBJ2-3; D is unresolved. This CDR3 has 15 residues. The V and J ends lost 8 bases and 4 bases respectively, with 22 bases between them. From germline, CDR1 is SQVTM and CDR2 ANQGSEA. CDR3 protein: CSSRAGPSVSDTQYF. CDR3 DNA: TGCAGCTCCCGAGCCGGGCCTTCGGTTTCAGATACGCAGTATTTT.

Judged by abundance, this clone is medium-sized. V is TRBV7-8 and J is TRBJ1-2, with TRBD1 as a possible D gene (6 bases). The CDR3 is 15 residues long. Trimming took 4 bases from V and 5 from J, leaving 17 bases between them. CDR1 and CDR2 from the germline V gene are SGHVS and FQNEAQ. The DNA of the CDR3 is TGTGCCAGCAGCTCCCTCACCTGGGGGCATTATGGCTACACCTTC. Protein sequence: CASSSLTWGHYGYTF.

The chain employs TRBV27 and TRBJ2-7, with 11 bases matching TRBD2. V was pared by 3 bases and J by 4 bases, with 8 bases of the junction left unmatched. CDR3 length equals 16 residues. From germline, CDR1 is MNHEY and CDR2 SMNVEV (reference sequence). DNA of the CDR3: TGTGCCAGCAGTTTGGCCCCGGGACTAGCGGCATACGAGCAGTACTTC. Translation: CASSLAPGLAAYEQYF.